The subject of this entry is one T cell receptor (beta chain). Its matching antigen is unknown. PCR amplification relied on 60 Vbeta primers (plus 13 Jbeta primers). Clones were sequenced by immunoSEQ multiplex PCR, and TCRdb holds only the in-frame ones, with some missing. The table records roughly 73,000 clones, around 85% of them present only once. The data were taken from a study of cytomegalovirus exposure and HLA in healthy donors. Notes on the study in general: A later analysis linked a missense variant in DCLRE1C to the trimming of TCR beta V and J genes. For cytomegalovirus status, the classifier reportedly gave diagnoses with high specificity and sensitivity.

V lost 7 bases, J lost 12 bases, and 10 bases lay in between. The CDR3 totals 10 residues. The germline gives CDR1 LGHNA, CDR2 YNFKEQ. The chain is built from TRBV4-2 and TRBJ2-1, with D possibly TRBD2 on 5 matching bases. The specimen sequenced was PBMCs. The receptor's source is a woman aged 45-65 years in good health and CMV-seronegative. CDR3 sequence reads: CASNWAGQFF. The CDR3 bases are TGTGCCAGCAATTGGGCGGGGCAGTTCTTC.